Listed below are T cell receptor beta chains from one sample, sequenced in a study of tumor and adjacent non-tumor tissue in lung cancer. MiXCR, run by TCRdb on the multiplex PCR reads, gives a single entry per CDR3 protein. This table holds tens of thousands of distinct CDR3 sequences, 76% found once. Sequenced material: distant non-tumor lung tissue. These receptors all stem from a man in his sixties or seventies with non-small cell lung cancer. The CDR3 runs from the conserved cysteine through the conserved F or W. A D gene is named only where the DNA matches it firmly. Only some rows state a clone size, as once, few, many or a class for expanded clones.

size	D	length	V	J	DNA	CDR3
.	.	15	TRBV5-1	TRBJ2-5	TGCGCCAGCAGCTTGGGAGGACCGATGCAAGAGACCCAGTACTTC	CASSLGGPMQETQYF
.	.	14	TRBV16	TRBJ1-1	TGTGCCTGCAGCCAGGACAGAATGAACACTGAAGCTTCCTTT	CACSQDRMNTEASF
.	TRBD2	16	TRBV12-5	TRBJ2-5	TGTGCTAGTGGCCATGGACTGGCGGGGGGGCAAGAGACCCAGTACTTC	CASGHGLAGGQETQYF
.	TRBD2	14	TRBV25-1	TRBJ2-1	TGTGTCAGCCGTGAGGCTAGCGGGAGAAATGAGCAGTTCTTC	CVSREASGRNEQFF
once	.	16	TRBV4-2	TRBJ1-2	TGTACCAGCAGCCAAGATTTGAGCAGGGTCAACTATGGCTACACCTTC	CTSSQDLSRVNYGYTF
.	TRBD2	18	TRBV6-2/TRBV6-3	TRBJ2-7	TGTCCCAGCAGTTCCTACCCGAGTCTAGCGGGAGGAACCTACAAGCAGTACTTC	CPSSSYPSLAGGTYKQYF
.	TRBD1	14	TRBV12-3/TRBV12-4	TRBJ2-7	TGTGCCAGGAGTTTATTGGGACAGGGGGTGCGGCAGTACTTC	CARSLLGQGVRQYF
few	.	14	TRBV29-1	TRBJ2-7	TGCAGCGTCAGCGGAATGGCCCGCGGTGGGATGCAATACTTC	CSVSGMARGGMQYF
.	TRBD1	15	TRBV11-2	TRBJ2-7	TGTGTCAGCAACTTAGATCGAGGGGGCCGCTACGAGCAGTACTTC	CVSNLDRGGRYEQYF
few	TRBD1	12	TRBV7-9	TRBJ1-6	TGTGCCAGCAGGAACAGGGGCTCAACCCTCCACTTT	CASRNRGSTLHF
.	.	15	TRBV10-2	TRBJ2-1	TGCGCCAGCAGGTCCCCGGGGCCCTCTTCTCGTGAGCACTTCTTC	CASRSPGPSSREHFF
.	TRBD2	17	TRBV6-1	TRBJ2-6	TGTACCAGCAGCCGGGGGGACCCCTTTTCTGGGGCCAGCGTCCTGACTTTC	CTSSRGDPFSGASVLTF
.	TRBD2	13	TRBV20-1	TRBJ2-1	TGCAGTGATGGTCACACTAGCGGCAATGAGCAGTTCTTC	CSDGHTSGNEQFF
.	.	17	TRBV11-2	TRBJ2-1	TGTGCCAAGGTTTGGGGCTCCAGCGCCGCCTCCTTCAATGAGCAGTTCTTC	CAKVWGSSAASFNEQFF
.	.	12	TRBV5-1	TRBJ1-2	TGCGCCAGCAGCTTCGGGGATTATTGCTGCACCTTC	CASSFGDYCCTF
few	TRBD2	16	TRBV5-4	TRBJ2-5	TGTGCCAGCAGTTTGGATAGCGGGGGTGTGTGGGAGACCCAGTACTTC	CASSLDSGGVWETQYF
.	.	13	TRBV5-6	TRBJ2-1	TGTGCTAGCAGGTTGCCCTCTTTGGATGATCAGTTCTTC	CASRLPSLDDQFF
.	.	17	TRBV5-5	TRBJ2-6	TGTGCCAGTAGCTTGGCCGATAGATTCTCTGGGGGCAACGTCCTGACTTTC	CASSLADRFSGGNVLTF
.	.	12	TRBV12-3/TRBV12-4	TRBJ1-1	TGTGCCAGCAGTGGTTCCCCGACTGAAGTTTTCTTT	CASSGSPTEVFF
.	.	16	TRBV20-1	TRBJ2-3	TGCAGTGCTAGGAGTCTTCCCGGGGATGAGACAGATATGCAGTATTTT	CSARSLPGDETDMQYF
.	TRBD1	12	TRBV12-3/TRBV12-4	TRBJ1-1	TGTGCCAGCAGCCTTTCAGGGGGCGGTGCTTTCTTT	CASSLSGGGAFF
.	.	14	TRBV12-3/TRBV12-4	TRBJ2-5	TGTGTCAGCAGTATACCGGGCCCTCGAGAGGCCCAGTACTTC	CVSSIPGPREAQYF
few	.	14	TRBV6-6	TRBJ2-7	TGTGCCAGCAATTACGCGGAAAAAAGGGACGAGCAGTACTTC	CASNYAEKRDEQYF
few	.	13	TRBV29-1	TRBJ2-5	TGCAGCATAGCCGACAGGTTTCAAGAGACCCAGTACTTC	CSIADRFQETQYF
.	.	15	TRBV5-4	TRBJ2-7	TGTGCCGGAACGGCATATGGGACTGTAACCTACGAGCTGTACTTC	CAGTAYGTVTYELYF
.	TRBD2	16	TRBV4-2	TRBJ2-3	TGTGCCAGCAGCCAAGGGGCAGGACTAGCCACAGATGCGCAGTATTTT	CASSQGAGLATDAQYF
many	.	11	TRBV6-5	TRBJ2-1	TGTGCAAGCAATCACGGGAATGAGCAGTTCTTC	CASNHGNEQFF
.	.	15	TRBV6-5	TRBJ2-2	TGTACCAGCAGTCACGTGACAGGGAACACCGGGGAGCTGTTTTTT	CTSSHVTGNTGELFF
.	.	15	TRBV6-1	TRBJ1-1	TGTGTCAGCAGTGAGAGGAATAGGGTTAACACTGAAGCATTCTTT	CVSSERNRVNTEAFF
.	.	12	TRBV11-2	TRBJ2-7	TGTGTCAGCAGCTTATATGGGACGGAGCAGTACTTC	CVSSLYGTEQYF
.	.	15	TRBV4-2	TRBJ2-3	TGTGACAGCAGCCAAGCGGACAGAATAACAGATACGCAATATTTT	CDSSQADRITDTQYF
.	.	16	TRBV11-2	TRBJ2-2	TGTGCCAACAGCCCAGCTGGATTTACGAACACCGGGGAACTGTTTTTT	CANSPAGFTNTGELFF
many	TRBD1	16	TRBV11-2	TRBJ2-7	TGTGCCAGCAGCCTAGGGGGCCCTGCGAAATCCTACGAGCAGTACTTC	CASSLGGPAKSYEQYF
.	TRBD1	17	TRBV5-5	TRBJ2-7	TGTGCCAGCAGCGGCCCAGGGGGTGACCTTATGATGCACGAGCAGTACTTC	CASSGPGGDLMMHEQYF
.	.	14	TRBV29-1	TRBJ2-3	TGCAGCGTTGTCCCATGGGAATACATAGATACGCAGTATTTT	CSVVPWEYIDTQYF
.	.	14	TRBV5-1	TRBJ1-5	TGCACCATCAAACCGGGTCATAGCAATCAGCCTCAGCATTTT	CTIKPGHSNQPQHF
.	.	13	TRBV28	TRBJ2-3	TGTGCCAGCAGCCCAACAGAAGCAGATACGCAGTATTTT	CASSPTEADTQYF
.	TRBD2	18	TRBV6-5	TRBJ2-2	TGTGCCAGCAGCCTAGGGGGGGGACTAGGGGGGAAGACCGGGGAGCTGTTTTTT	CASSLGGGLGGKTGELFF
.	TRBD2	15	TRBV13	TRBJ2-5	TGTGCCAGCAGCCAAGGACTAGCGGAAAGAGATTCCCAGTACTTT	CASSQGLAERDSQYF
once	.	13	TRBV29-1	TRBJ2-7	TGCAGTGTCGGGAGTAGCGGAGCCGGGGAGCAGTACTTC	CSVGSSGAGEQYF